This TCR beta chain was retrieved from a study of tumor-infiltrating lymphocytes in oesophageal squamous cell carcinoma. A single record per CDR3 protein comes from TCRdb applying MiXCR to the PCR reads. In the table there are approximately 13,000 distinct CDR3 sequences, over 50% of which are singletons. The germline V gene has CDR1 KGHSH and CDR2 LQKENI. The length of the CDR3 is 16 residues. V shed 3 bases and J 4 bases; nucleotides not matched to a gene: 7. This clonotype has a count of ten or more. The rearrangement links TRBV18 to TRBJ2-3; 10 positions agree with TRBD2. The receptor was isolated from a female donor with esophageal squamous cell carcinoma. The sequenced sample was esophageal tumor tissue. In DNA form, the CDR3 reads TGTGCCAGCTCACCGGGGCCCAGCGGGAGGGCAGATACGCAGTATTTT. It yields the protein CASSPGPSGRADTQYF.